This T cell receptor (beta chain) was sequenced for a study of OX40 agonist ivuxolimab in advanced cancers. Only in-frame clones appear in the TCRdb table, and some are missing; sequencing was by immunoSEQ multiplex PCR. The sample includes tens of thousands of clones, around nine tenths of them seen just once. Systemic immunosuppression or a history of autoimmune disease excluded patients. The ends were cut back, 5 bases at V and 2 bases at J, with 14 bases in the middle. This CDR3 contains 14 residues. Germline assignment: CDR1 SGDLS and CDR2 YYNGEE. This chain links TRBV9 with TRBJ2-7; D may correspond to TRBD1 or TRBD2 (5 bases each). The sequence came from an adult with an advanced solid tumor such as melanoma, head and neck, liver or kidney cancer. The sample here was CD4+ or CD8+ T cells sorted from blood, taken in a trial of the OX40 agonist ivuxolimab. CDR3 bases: TGTGCCAGCAGTGAGATGGGGGATACCTACGAGCAGTACTTC. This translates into CASSEMGDTYEQYF.